One and the same sample provided the 9 T cell receptor beta chains below, sequenced in a study of T and B cells in COVID-19 patients. Blood genomic DNA input for TRB amplification was roughly 250-500 ng. Multiplex PCR with BIOMED2 TRB-A/B primer pools amplified TRB rearrangements. Via MiXCR, TCRdb re-called the multiplex PCR reads, giving one row per CDR3 protein. The table lists 15,000 to 20,000 distinct CDR3 sequences, 35% to 40% of them singletons. The sample was blood. The source of these receptors is a human donor with active COVID-19.

The rearrangement links TRBV21-1 to TRBJ2-3. TRBV21-1 is a recognized pseudogene. The CDR3 contains 15 residues. The CDR3 sequence: CASSAHENCTDTQYF. The CDR3 nucleotides read TGTGCCAGCAGCGCCCATGAGAACTGCACAGATACGCAGTATTTT.

This clonotype was seen a single time. The V and J genes are TRBV5-4 and TRBJ2-1; D ambiguous. The V and J ends lost 2 bases and 12 bases respectively, with 15 bases between them. This CDR3 is built from 13 residues. Germline V gene lookup returns CDR1 SGHNT and CDR2 YYREEE (reference sequence). The CDR3: CASSFGLGPLQFF. Here the CDR3 DNA reads TGTGCCAGCAGCTTTGGTCTCGGACCCTTGCAGTTCTTC.

This chain links TRBV6-5 with TRBJ1-2; the D is unclear. This CDR3 region has 13 residues. CDR1 and CDR2 from the germline V gene are MNHEY and SVGAGI. Trimming cost V 5 bases and J 2 bases, with 9 bases left between them. The CDR3 protein is CASSQAANYGYTF. The DNA for the CDR3 is TGTGCCAGCAGTCAGGCCGCGAACTATGGCTACACCTTC.

The genes are TRBV11-2 and TRBJ2-3; no firm D call. Germline values: CDR1 SGHAT, CDR2 FQNNGV. The V end was cut by 5 bases, the J end by 3 bases, with 24 bases between. The CDR3 runs 18 residues. The CDR3 reads CASSQTPGTRIRTDTQYF. CDR3 sequence (DNA): TGTGCCAGCAGCCAAACCCCCGGAACACGTATTAGGACAGATACGCAGTATTTT.

This clonotype was observed a few times. The genes are TRBV28 and TRBJ2-2; a weak D match, TRBD1 (6 bases). Trimming took off 1 base at V and 7 bases at J, with 19 bases between the two ends. The CDR3 runs 17 residues. Germline V gene data show CDR1 as MDHEN and CDR2 as SYDVKM. CDR3 sequence reads: CASSLSPDSKHFGELFF. CDR3 DNA: TGTGCCAGCAGTTTATCCCCGGACAGCAAGCACTTCGGGGAGCTGTTTTTT. The complete variable domain, with remaining parts taken from reference TRBV28 and TRBJ2-2, reads DVKVTQSSRYLVKRTGEKVFLECVQDMDHENMFWYRQDPGLGLRLIYFSYDVKMKEKGDIPEGYSVSREKKERFSLILESASTNQTSMYLCASSLSPDSKHFGELFFGEGSRLTVL.

The genes are TRBV20-1 and TRBJ2-3; 7 nucleotides match TRBD2. Trimming cost V 6 bases and J 2 bases; bases outside gene matches: 11. In germline, CDR1 is DFQATT, CDR2 SNEGSKA (reference sequence). This CDR3 has 15 residues. CDR3 bases: TGCAGTGCCCGGGGAGGAGCGGGGCCCACAGATACGCAGTATTTT. This gives the protein CSARGGAGPTDTQYF.

Only a few counts were recorded for this clonotype. V and J are TRBV19 and TRBJ1-2; D is unclear. The V gene lost 3 bases and the J gene lost 6 bases, with 20 bases spanning the gap. Germline V gene sequence: CDR1 LNHDA, CDR2 SQIVND (reference sequence). CDR3 size: 16 residues. CDR3 loop: CASSMEQKFPRDGYTF. The CDR3 nucleotides are TGTGCCAGTAGTATGGAACAGAAGTTCCCGCGGGATGGCTACACCTTC.

This clonotype is labeled medium-sized. The V and J genes are TRBV6-4 and TRBJ2-3, with 8 bases identical to TRBD2. The CDR3 totals 16 residues. V shed 4 bases, J shed 2 bases, and the junction held 8 bases outside the gene matches. Germline V gene sequence: CDR1 MRHNA, CDR2 SNTAGT. The DNA for the CDR3 is TGTGCCAGCAGTGTAACCAGCGGGGGCCCCACAGATACGCAGTATTTT. Its protein is CASSVTSGGPTDTQYF.

The CDR3 sequence: CASRTGAGTEAFF. The DNA of the CDR3 is TGTGCCAGCCGGACGGGGGCAGGCACTGAAGCTTTCTTT. This chain uses TRBV19 with TRBJ1-1; D perhaps matches TRBD1 (6 bases). Trimming left V 9 bases short and J 4 bases short, with 15 bases between. The CDR3 runs 13 residues. Germline loops: CDR1 LNHDA, CDR2 SQIVND (reference sequence).